This paragraph reports one T cell receptor beta chain. For the second PCR, which ran for roughly 6 to 12 cycles, a sample-barcoded 5' primer and a J-beta primer mix were used. TCRdb re-derived calls from the 5' RACE reads in MiXCR, one entry per CDR3 protein. The sample holds hundreds of thousands of distinct CDR3 sequences, around 20% seen once. This specimen belongs to a study of blood T cells in healthy people across ages. The source of this sequence is a man between 65 and 79 years old in good health. Sequenced input: blood.

CDR3 region: CAISESRGSYGYTF. CDR3 DNA sequence: TGTGCCATCAGTGAGTCGCGGGGAAGCTATGGCTACACCTTC. V is TRBV10-3 and J is TRBJ1-2, with no clear D. CDR3 length: 14 residues. From germline, CDR1 is ENHRY and CDR2 SYGVKD. V was cut by 0 bases and J by 4 bases, with 9 bases left in between.